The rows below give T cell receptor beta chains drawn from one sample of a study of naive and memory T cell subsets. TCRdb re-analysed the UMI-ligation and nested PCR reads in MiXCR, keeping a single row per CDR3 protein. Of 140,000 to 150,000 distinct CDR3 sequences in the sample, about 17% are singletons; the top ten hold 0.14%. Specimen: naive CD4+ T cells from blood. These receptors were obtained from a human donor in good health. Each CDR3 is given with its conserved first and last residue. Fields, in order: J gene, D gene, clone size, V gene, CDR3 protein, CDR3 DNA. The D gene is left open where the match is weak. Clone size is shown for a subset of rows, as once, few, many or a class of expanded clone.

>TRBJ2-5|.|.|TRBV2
CASRSTGEETQYF
TGTGCCAGCAGATCGACAGGAGAAGAGACCCAGTACTTC
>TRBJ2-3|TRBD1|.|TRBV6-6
CASRLSGQGTDTQYF
TGTGCCAGCAGGTTGTCGGGACAGGGGACAGATACGCAGTATTTT
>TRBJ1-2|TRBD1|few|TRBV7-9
CASSLKGDRSDYGYTF
TGTGCCAGCAGCTTAAAGGGGGACAGAAGTGACTATGGCTACACCTTC
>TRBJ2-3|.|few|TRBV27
CASSRGARGSTDTQYF
TGTGCCAGCTCACGCGGGGCCAGGGGGAGCACAGATACGCAGTATTTT
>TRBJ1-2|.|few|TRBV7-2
CASSLLPFDGYTF
TGTGCCAGCAGCTTACTACCCTTTGACGGCTACACCTTC
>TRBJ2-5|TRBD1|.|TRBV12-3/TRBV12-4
CASSPRTGNTQETQYF
TGTGCCAGCAGTCCGCGGACAGGGAACACTCAAGAGACCCAGTACTTC
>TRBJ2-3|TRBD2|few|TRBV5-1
CASSRTTSGRSTDTQYF
TGCGCCAGCAGCCGTACGACTAGCGGGAGAAGCACAGATACGCAGTATTTT
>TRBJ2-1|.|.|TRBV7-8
CASSSLGKSSYNEQFF
TGTGCCAGCAGCTCCCTGGGGAAGAGCTCCTACAATGAGCAGTTCTTC
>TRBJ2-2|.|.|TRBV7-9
CASSLTVTGELFF
TGTGCCAGCAGCTTAACGGTCACCGGGGAGCTGTTTTTT
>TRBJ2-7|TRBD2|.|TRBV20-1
CSASPGAGDWYEQYF
TGCAGTGCTAGCCCCGGAGCGGGAGACTGGTACGAGCAGTACTTC
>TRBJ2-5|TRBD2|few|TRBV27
CASSLSIASGRVGETQYF
TGTGCCAGCAGTTTATCGATCGCTAGCGGGCGAGTTGGGGAGACCCAGTACTTC
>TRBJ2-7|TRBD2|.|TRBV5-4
CASSPITASGDYYEQYF
TGTGCCAGCAGCCCTATAACGGCTAGCGGGGATTACTACGAGCAGTACTTC
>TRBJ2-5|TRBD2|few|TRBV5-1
CASSYGTSLPETQYF
TGCGCCAGCAGCTACGGGACTAGCCTTCCGGAGACCCAGTACTTC
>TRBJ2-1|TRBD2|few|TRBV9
CASSVASWLADNEQFF
TGTGCCAGCAGCGTAGCTTCTTGGCTAGCGGACAATGAGCAGTTCTTC
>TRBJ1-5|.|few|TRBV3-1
CASSLTRASNQPQHF
TGTGCCAGCAGCCTAACCAGGGCCAGCAATCAGCCCCAGCATTTT
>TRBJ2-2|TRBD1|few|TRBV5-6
CASSYQGGQGADFGYTGELFF
TGTGCCAGCAGCTACCAGGGCGGGCAGGGGGCGGATTTTGGATACACCGGGGAGCTGTTTTTT
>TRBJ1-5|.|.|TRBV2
CACNKAGQPQHF
TGTGCCTGTAACAAGGCGGGTCAGCCCCAGCATTTT
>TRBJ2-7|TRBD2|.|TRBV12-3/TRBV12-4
CASSLGVGELAGVLEQYF
TGTGCCAGCAGTTTAGGAGTGGGGGAGCTAGCGGGAGTCCTCGAGCAGTACTTC
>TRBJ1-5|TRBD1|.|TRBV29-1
CSVEEPGGGQPQHF
TGCAGCGTTGAAGAGCCAGGGGGGGGTCAGCCCCAGCATTTT
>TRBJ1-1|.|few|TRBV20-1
CSARDSQRNTEAFF
TGCAGTGCTAGAGATTCACAAAGGAACACTGAAGCTTTCTTT
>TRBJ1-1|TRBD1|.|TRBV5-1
CASSLQGASNTEAFF
TGCGCCAGCAGCTTACAGGGGGCCTCGAACACTGAAGCTTTCTTT
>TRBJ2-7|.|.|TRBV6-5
CASSSWGGYEQYF
TGTGCCAGCAGTTCCTGGGGCGGCTACGAGCAGTACTTC
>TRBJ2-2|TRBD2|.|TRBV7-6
CASSLFSGATGELFF
TGTGCCAGCAGCTTATTTAGCGGGGCGACCGGGGAGCTGTTTTTT
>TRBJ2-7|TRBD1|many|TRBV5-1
CASSLSDRGGYEQYF
TGCGCCAGCAGCTTGTCAGACAGGGGGGGGTACGAGCAGTACTTC
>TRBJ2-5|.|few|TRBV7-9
CASSIGGSGETQYF
TGTGCCAGCAGCATAGGGGGTTCCGGGGAGACCCAGTACTTC
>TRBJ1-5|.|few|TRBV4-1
CASSQAARNVRDQPQHF
TGCGCCAGCAGCCAAGCCGCGAGAAATGTCAGGGATCAGCCCCAGCATTTT
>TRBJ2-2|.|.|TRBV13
CASSSRAGELFF
TGTGCCAGCAGCTCTAGAGCCGGGGAGCTGTTTTTT
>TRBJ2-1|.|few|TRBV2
CASRRDGNNEQFF
TGTGCCAGCAGGAGGGACGGAAACAATGAGCAGTTCTTC
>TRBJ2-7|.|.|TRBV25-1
CASSGQAYEQYF
TGTGCCAGCAGTGGACAGGCCTACGAGCAGTACTTC
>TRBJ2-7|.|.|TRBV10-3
CAISPAAPEQYF
TGTGCCATCAGTCCGGCCGCCCCCGAGCAGTACTTC
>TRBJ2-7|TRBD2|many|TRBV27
CASTPLAGFTSYEQYF
TGTGCCAGCACCCCTCTAGCGGGATTCACGTCCTACGAGCAGTACTTC
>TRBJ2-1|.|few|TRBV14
CASSPTLYNEQFF
TGTGCCAGCAGCCCTACCCTTTACAATGAGCAGTTCTTC
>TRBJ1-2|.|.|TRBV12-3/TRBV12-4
CASSLATYGYTF
TGTGCCAGCAGTTTAGCGACTTATGGCTACACCTTC